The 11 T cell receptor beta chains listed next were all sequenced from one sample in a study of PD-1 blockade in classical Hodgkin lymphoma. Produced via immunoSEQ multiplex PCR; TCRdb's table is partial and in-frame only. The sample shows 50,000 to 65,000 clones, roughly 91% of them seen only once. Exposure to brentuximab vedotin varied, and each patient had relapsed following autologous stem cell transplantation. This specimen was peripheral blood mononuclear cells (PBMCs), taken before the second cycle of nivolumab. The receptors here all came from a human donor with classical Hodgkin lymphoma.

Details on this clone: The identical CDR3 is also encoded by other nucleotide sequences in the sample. The CDR3 DNA follows: TGTGCCAGCAGCTTACGCAGGGGTGATAGCAATCAGCCCCAGCATTTT. Amino acid sequence: CASSLRRGDSNQPQHF. This chain joins TRBV7-2 and TRBJ1-5, with a tentative D call TRBD1 (6 bases). CDR1 is SGHTA, CDR2 FQGNSA, per germline. Trimming cost V 2 bases and J 0 bases, with 11 bases left between them. The CDR3 extends over 16 amino acids.

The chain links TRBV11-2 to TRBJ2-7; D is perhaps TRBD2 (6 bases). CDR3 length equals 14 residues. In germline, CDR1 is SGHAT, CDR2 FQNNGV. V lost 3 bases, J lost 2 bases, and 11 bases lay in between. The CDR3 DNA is TGTGCCAGCAGCTTTGGGACGGGGGCCTACGAGCAGTACTTC. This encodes CASSFGTGAYEQYF.

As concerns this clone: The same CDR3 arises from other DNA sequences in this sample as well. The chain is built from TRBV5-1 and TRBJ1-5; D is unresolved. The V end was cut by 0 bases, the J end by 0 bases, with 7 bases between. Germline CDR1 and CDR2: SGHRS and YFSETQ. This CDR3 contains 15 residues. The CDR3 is CASSLEGSSNQPQHF. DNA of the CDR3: TGCGCCAGCAGCTTGGAGGGATCTAGCAATCAGCCCCAGCATTTT.

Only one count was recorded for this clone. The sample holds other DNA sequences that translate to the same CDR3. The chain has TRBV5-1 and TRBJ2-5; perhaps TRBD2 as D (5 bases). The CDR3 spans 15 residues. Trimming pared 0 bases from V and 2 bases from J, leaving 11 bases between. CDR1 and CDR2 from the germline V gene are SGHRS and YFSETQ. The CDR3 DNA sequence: TGCGCCAGCAGCTTGGCGCCAGGACTTCAAGAGACCCAGTACTTC. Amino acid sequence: CASSLAPGLQETQYF.

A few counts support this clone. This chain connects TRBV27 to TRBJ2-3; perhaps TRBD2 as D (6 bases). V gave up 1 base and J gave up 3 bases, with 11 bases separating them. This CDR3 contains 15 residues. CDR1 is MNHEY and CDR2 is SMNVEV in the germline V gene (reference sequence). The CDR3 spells CASSLWVGGTDTQYF. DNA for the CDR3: TGTGCCAGCAGTTTATGGGTTGGGGGGACAGATACGCAGTATTTT.

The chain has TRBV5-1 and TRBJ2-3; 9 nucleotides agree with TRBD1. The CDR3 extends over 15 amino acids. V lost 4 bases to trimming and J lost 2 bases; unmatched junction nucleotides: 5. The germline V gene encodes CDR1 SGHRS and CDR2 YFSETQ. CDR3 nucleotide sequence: TGCGCCAGCAGCCAACAGGGGGCGATCACAGATACGCAGTATTTT. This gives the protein CASSQQGAITDTQYF.

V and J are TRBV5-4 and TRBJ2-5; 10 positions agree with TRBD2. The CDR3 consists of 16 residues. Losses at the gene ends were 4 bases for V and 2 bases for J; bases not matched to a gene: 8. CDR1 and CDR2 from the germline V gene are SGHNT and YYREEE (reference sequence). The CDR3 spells CASSPALAGGQETQYF. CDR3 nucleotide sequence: TGTGCCAGCAGCCCGGCTTTAGCGGGGGGTCAAGAGACCCAGTACTTC.

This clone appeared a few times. CDR3: CASSSAGTGHNQPQHF. CDR3 nucleotide sequence: TGTGCCAGCAGTTCCGCCGGGACAGGTCACAATCAGCCCCAGCATTTT. V is TRBV28 and J is TRBJ1-5; 8 bases map to TRBD1. This CDR3 is 16 amino acids long. Germline CDR1 MDHEN, CDR2 SYDVKM. V shed 4 bases, J shed 3 bases, and the junction held 8 bases outside the gene matches.

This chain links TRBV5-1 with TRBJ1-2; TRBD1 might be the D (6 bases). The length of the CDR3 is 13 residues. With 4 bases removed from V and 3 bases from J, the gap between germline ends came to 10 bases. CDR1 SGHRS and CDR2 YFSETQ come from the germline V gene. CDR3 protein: CASSIQGDYGYTF. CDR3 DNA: TGCGCCAGCAGCATACAGGGTGACTATGGCTACACCTTC.

This CDR3 is CASSVEGGEQYF. As DNA, the CDR3 is TGTGCCAGCAGTGTAGAAGGGGGCGAGCAGTACTTC. The chain uses TRBV2 and TRBJ2-7, with D possibly TRBD1 on 6 matching bases. The CDR3 is made up of 12 amino acids. Germline V CDR1 and CDR2: SNHLY, FYNNEI. Between the trimmed V and J ends, which lost 4 bases and 6 bases, there was a span of 10 bases.

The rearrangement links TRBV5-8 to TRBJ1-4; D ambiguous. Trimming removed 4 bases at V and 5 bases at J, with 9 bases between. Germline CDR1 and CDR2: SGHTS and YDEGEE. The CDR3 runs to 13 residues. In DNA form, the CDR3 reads TGTGCCAGCAGCCCGGACCGGAATGAAAAACTGTTTTTT. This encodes CASSPDRNEKLFF.